The T cell receptor (beta chain) described here comes from a study of B cell selection in AIRE deficiency. TCRdb's table, derived via immunoSEQ multiplex PCR, lists solely in-frame clones and lacks some. Among tens of thousands of clones listed, more than 95% were seen once. Sorting defined conventional CD4 T cells as CD4+CD127+. Study findings and constraints: Of 3,000 to 4,500 shared Treg TCRbeta sequences, about 30% were healthy-only, approximately 9% patient-only. Only TCRbeta was sequenced; 35% to 40% of shared healthy Treg sequences appeared in Tconv. Shared Treg sequences were biased toward short CDR3s with few non-templated nucleotide insertions. Around 31% of healthy-shared Treg sequences were found among patient Tconv cells.

To note about this clone: Its target is unknown.

The material sequenced was conventional CD4+ T cells sorted from PBMCs. This TCR was recovered from a human donor with AIRE deficiency.

The CDR3 coding sequence is TGTGCCAGCAGCTCCTACAGACAGACGCGGGGTGGTGGCTACACCTTC. Protein sequence: CASSSYRQTRGGGYTF. The chain combines TRBV7-3 with TRBJ1-2, with D perhaps matching TRBD1 (5 bases). Germline lookup yields CDR1 SGHTA and CDR2 FQGTGA. CDR3 length equals 16 residues. The V and J ends lost 4 bases and 7 bases respectively, with 22 bases between them.